Below, 15 T cell receptor beta chains from the same sample are listed, as sequenced in a study of T cell responses to AZD1222 COVID-19 vaccine. Produced via immunoSEQ multiplex PCR; TCRdb's table is partial and in-frame only. The sample consists of over 100,000 clones, roughly 90% of them appearing once. Sequencing used peripheral blood, obtained on day 0 of AZD1222 vaccination. Source of these receptors: an adult in good health.

The chain recombines TRBV7-9 with TRBJ2-1; 12 nucleotides align to TRBD2. With V trimmed by 5 bases and J by 8 bases, 7 bases remained unmatched. The germline gives CDR1 SEHNR, CDR2 FQNEAQ (reference sequence). The CDR3 is 15 residues long. CDR3 amino acids: CASSLTSGRKDEQFF. The CDR3, as DNA: TGTGCCAGCAGCCTGACTAGCGGGAGAAAGGATGAGCAGTTCTTC.

This clone was picked up one time. The chain combines TRBV4-1 with TRBJ1-3; D is unclear. CDR3 length: 16 amino acids. V shed 0 bases and J shed 0 bases, with 9 bases lying between them. From germline, CDR1 is MGHRA and CDR2 YSYEKL. This chain's CDR3 is CASSQDGSLSGNTIYF. The CDR3 DNA follows: TGCGCCAGCAGCCAAGATGGTAGCCTCTCTGGAAACACCATATATTTT.

The chain recombines TRBV9 with TRBJ1-1; tentative D call: TRBD1 (6 bases). The germline gives CDR1 SGDLS, CDR2 YYNGEE. CDR3 size: 15 residues. The V end was cut by 0 bases, the J end by 1 base, with 10 bases between. CDR3 DNA: TGTGCCAGCAGCGTAGCTCAAGGGGGGAACACTGAAGCTTTCTTT. As protein: CASSVAQGGNTEAFF.

As DNA, the CDR3 is TGTGCCAGCAGCGTAGGGAGGGCGGGCCAGCACCACTATGGCTACACCTTC. It codes for CASSVGRAGQHHYGYTF. The chain recombines TRBV9 with TRBJ1-2; D remains ambiguous. V dropped 0 bases and J dropped 3 bases, with 18 bases sitting between them. The V gene's germline CDR1 is SGDLS and CDR2 YYNGEE. CDR3 length equals 17 residues. Full variable domain (remainder filled in from reference TRBV9 and TRBJ1-2): DSGVTQTPKHLITATGQRVTLRCSPRSGDLSVYWYQQSLDQGLQFLIQYYNGEERAKGNILERFSAQQFPDLHSELNLSSLELGDSALYFCASSVGRAGQHHYGYTFGSGTRLTVV.

The chain has TRBV5-4 and TRBJ2-7; 12 bases are shared with TRBD1. The V segment lost 5 bases and the J segment 4 bases; nucleotides outside the gene matches: 7. The CDR3 extends over 15 amino acids. Looked up from germline, CDR1 is SGHNT and CDR2 is YYREEE (reference sequence). The chain's CDR3 is CASRAGTGGGYEQYF. CDR3 sequence (DNA): TGTGCCAGCAGGGCCGGGACAGGGGGCGGATACGAGCAGTACTTC.

This chain connects TRBV19 to TRBJ1-4; a possible D gene is TRBD1 (5 bases). The germline CDR1 and CDR2 sequences are LNHDA and SQIVND (reference sequence). V was shortened by 7 bases and J by 1 base, with 16 bases between the two germline ends. CDR3 length equals 16 residues. In DNA, the CDR3 is TGTGCCAGTACATCCGGGGGACCGTTAACTAATGAAAAACTGTTTTTT. Residues: CASTSGGPLTNEKLFF.

The chain is built from TRBV5-5 and TRBJ2-3; TRBD2 aligns across 12 bases. The CDR3 sequence is 20 residues long. V was clipped by 4 bases and J by 0 bases; unmatched bases: 15. Per the germline V gene, CDR1 is SGHKS and CDR2 is YYEKEE (reference sequence). The CDR3 nucleotides read TGTGCCAGCAGCCGATTGCCCCCCTGGACTAGCGGGACTAGCACAGATACGCAGTATTTT. The encoded protein is CASSRLPPWTSGTSTDTQYF.

The chain is built from TRBV9 and TRBJ1-1; D ambiguous. The germline V gene has CDR1 SGDLS and CDR2 YYNGEE. Trimming stripped 0 bases from V and 3 bases from J, with 6 bases between. This CDR3 has 13 residues. The CDR3 nucleotides read TGTGCCAGCAGCGTAGCGGACGACACTGAAGCTTTCTTT. It is translated as CASSVADDTEAFF. Full variable domain (rest looked up from reference TRBV9 and TRBJ1-1): DSGVTQTPKHLITATGQRVTLRCSPRSGDLSVYWYQQSLDQGLQFLIQYYNGEERAKGNILERFSAQQFPDLHSELNLSSLELGDSALYFCASSVADDTEAFFGQGTRLTVV.

The chain recombines TRBV19 with TRBJ2-7; 8 bases are shared with TRBD1. This CDR3 contains 13 residues. Germline assignment: CDR1 LNHDA and CDR2 SQIVND (reference sequence). V lost 8 bases to trimming and J lost 6 bases; unmatched junction nucleotides: 9. In DNA, the CDR3 is TGTGCCAGTTATGGGCAGGGGGCACCCGAGCAGTACTTC. Translated, it gives CASYGQGAPEQYF. Filled out from reference TRBV19 and TRBJ2-7, the complete variable domain reads DGGITQSPKYLFRKEGQNVTLSCEQNLNHDAMYWYRQDPGQGLRLIYYSQIVNDFQKGDIAEGYSVSREKKESFPLTVTSAQKNPTAFYLCASYGQGAPEQYFGPGTRLTVT.

The chain joins TRBV4-2 to TRBJ1-1; TRBD1 might be the D (5 bases). Per germline, CDR1 LGHNA and CDR2 YNFKEQ. The CDR3 consists of 16 residues. Trimming left V 0 bases short and J 6 bases short, with 17 bases between. In DNA, the CDR3 is TGTGCCAGCAGCCAAGATGGTTCGACAGCCCGACCTGAAGCTTTCTTT. Its translation: CASSQDGSTARPEAFF.

This chain uses TRBV3-1 (or the pseudogene TRBV3-2) with TRBJ2-3; D is uncertain. The CDR3 totals 16 residues. The V and J ends lost 5 bases and 1 base respectively, with 16 bases between them. From germline, CDR1 is LGHDT and CDR2 YNNKEL (reference sequence). The CDR3 protein is CASSSSWSVGTDTQYF. The CDR3 DNA reads as TGTGCCAGCAGCTCGTCGTGGAGCGTCGGCACAGATACGCAGTATTTT.

This clone was recorded only once. V usage is TRBV4-2 and J usage is TRBJ2-5; D perhaps matches TRBD2 (5 bases). Germline V CDR1 and CDR2: LGHNA, YNFKEQ. The CDR3 has 15 amino acids. The V and J ends lost 0 bases and 2 bases respectively, with 10 bases between them. The CDR3 coding sequence is TGTGCCAGCAGCCAAGAAGGTAGAGGGCAAGAGACCCAGTACTTC. Translating it yields CASSQEGRGQETQYF.

The rearrangement uses TRBV29-1 and TRBJ1-1; D may be TRBD1 (6 bases). V was clipped by 5 bases and J by 0 bases, with 16 bases between them. Germline V lookup: CDR1 SQVTM, CDR2 ANQGSEA. This CDR3 is built from 15 residues. In nucleotides, the CDR3 is TGCAGCGTTTTGGGGGGGCGAACGGTGAACACTGAAGCTTTCTTT. Its protein is CSVLGGRTVNTEAFF.

The V and J genes are TRBV7-8 and TRBJ1-2; tentatively, D is TRBD1 (5 bases). Germline lookup yields CDR1 SGHVS and CDR2 FQNEAQ. V shed 2 bases and J shed 4 bases, with 14 bases lying between them. The CDR3 is made up of 15 amino acids. The CDR3, as DNA: TGTGCCAGCAGCTTAATCCCAGCAGGGAGCTATGGCTACACCTTC. It translates to CASSLIPAGSYGYTF.

The CDR3 DNA is TGTGCTAGTGGTTTGGTACAGGGTTGGGAGACCCAGTACTTC. This sequence encodes CASGLVQGWETQYF. The rearrangement uses TRBV12-5 and TRBJ2-5; tentatively, D is TRBD1 (6 bases). CDR3 length: 14 amino acids. CDR1 is LGHNT and CDR2 is FRNRAP in the germline V gene. Trimming stripped 0 bases from V and 5 bases from J, with 10 bases between.